The clone carrying this T cell receptor beta chain was recorded once. The antigen is undetermined. All donors were Caucasian adults living in Nashville, Tennessee. The data were obtained in a study of shared clonotypes between healthy human individuals. About the research overall: There were three CD4 naive, three CD4 memory, two CD8 naive and one CD8 memory plates per donor. Notes on the study in general: Relative to their counterparts shared across all four donors, non-shared clonotypes exhibited diminished generation probabilities.

On sorted subsets, replicate PCRs used about 200 ng DNA, or approximately 33,000 T cell genomes. Profiled with immunoSEQ multiplex PCR; TCRdb holds only in-frame clones, not every one. The sample contains over a million clones, 96% of which appear only once. The CDR3 is 14 residues long. Losses at the gene ends were 7 bases for V and 8 bases for J; bases not matched to a gene: 13. Per the germline V gene, CDR1 is SQVTM and CDR2 is ANQGSEA. The source of this sequence is a man in his thirties or forties in good health. The chain joins TRBV29-1 to TRBJ2-5, with TRBD1 identical over 10 bases. The specimen sequenced was naive CD4+ T cells sorted from blood. Regarding subset: CD45RA+ positively selected. Here the CDR3 reads CSGRRTGGEGTQYF. The CDR3 coding sequence is TGCAGCGGGAGAAGGACAGGGGGGGAAGGAACCCAGTACTTC.